The clone carrying this T cell receptor (beta chain) has a handful of counts. Per the study methods: From reference gene primer amplification, estimates of nucleated cell counts were derived. Assay used: immunoSEQ multiplex PCR; TCRdb lists only in-frame clones, some missing. V and J calls and clone size follow that table, whereas D and trimming were derived from the DNA. The profile shows 90,000 to 150,000 clones, less than 75% of them singletons. These data originate in a study of blood T cell repertoires in COVID-19. Overall study context: Samples came from the United States, Italy and Spain, spanning acute and convalescent COVID-19. T cells, B-cell-depleted T cells, or PBMCs supplied cDNA or gDNA.

Sequencing was performed on peripheral blood. The TCR was taken from a human donor with acute or convalescent COVID-19. The donor label of this sample is uncertain.

CDR3 sequence: CASSPLGQMNTEAFF. The CDR3 DNA sequence: TGTGCCAGCAGCCCCCTGGGACAGATGAACACTGAAGCTTTCTTT. V gene TRBV9 combines with J gene TRBJ1-1; TRBD1 aligns across 7 bases. The CDR3 extends over 15 amino acids. V trimming: 4 bases; J trimming: 0 bases; junction bases outside the gene matches: 6. Germline V gives CDR1 SGDLS, CDR2 YYNGEE.